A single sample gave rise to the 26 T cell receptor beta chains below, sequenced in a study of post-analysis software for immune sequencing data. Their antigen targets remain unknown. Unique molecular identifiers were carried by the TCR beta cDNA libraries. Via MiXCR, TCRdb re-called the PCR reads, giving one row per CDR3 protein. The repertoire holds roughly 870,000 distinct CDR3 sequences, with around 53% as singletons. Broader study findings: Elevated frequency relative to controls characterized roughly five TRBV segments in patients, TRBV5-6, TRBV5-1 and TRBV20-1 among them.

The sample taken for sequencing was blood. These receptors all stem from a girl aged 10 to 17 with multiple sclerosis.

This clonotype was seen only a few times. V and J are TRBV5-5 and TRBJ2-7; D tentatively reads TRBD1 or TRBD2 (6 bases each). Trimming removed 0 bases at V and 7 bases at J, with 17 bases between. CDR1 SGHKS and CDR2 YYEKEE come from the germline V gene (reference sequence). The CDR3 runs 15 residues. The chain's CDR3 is CASSLGNGQTREQYF. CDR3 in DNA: TGTGCCAGCAGCTTGGGAAATGGACAGACTAGAGAGCAGTACTTC.

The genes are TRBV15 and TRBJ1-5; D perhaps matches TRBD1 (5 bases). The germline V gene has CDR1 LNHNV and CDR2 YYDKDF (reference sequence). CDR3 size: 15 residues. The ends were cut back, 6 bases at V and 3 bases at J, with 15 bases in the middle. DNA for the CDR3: TGTGCCACCAGTCCGCAGGGTCGTACCAATCAGCCCCAGCATTTT. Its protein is CATSPQGRTNQPQHF.

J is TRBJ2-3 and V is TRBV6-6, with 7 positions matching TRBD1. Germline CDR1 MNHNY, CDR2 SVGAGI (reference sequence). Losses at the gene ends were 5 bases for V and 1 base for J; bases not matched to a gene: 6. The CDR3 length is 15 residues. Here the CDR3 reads CASSKRQGGTDTQYF. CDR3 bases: TGTGCCAGCAGTAAACGACAGGGTGGCACAGATACGCAGTATTTT.

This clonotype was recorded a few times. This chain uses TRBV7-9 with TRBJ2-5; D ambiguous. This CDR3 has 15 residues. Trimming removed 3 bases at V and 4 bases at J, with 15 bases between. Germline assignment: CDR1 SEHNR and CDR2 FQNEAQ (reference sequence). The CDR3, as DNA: TGTGCCAGCAGCTTTGGTCCGGAGTGGTCAGAGACCCAGTACTTC. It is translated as CASSFGPEWSETQYF.

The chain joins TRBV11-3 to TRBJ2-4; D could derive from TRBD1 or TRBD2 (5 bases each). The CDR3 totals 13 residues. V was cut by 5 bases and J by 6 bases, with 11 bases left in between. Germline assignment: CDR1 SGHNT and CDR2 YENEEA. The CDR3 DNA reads TGTGCCAGCAGCCAAGGGACGGGAAACATTCAGTACTTC. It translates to CASSQGTGNIQYF.

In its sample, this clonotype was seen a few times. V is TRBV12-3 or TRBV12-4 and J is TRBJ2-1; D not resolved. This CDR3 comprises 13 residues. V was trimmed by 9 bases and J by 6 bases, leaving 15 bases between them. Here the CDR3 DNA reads TGTGCCAGTAGGGTTTCGTTGGTCAATGAGCAGTTCTTC. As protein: CASRVSLVNEQFF.

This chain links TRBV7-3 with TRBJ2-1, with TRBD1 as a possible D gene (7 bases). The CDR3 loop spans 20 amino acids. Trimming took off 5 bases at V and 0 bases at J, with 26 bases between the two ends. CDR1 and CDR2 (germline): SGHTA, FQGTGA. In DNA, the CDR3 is TGTGCCAGCAGCGCAGGGGGGACTCGCGCGATTCAGAACTCCTACAATGAGCAGTTCTTC. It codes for CASSAGGTRAIQNSYNEQFF.

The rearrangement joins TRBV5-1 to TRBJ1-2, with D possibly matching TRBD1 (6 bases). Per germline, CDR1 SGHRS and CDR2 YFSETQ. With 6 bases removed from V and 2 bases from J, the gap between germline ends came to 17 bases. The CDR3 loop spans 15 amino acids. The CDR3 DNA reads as TGCGCCAGCACAGCTTCGGGGGCCTGGAACTATGGCTACACCTTC. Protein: CASTASGAWNYGYTF.

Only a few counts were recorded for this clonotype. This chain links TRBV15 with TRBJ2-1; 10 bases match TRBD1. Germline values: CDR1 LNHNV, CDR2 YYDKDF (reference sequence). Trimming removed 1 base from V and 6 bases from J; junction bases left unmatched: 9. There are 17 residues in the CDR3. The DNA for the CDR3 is TGTGCCACCAGCAGAGGCCGTTGGGACAGGGGCCCCAATGAGCAGTTCTTC. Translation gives CATSRGRWDRGPNEQFF.

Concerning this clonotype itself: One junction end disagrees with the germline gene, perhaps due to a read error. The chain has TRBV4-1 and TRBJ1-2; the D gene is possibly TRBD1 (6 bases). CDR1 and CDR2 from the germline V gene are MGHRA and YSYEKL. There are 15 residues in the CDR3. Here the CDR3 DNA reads TGCGCCAGCAGCCAATACCGGGACACTATTTATGACTACACCTTC. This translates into CASSQYRDTIYDYTF.

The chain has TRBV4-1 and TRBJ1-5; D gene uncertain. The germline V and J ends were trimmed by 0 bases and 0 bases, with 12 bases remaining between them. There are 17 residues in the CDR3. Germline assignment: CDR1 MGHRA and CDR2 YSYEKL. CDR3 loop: CASSQESGTHSNQPQHF. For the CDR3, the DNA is TGCGCCAGCAGCCAAGAATCGGGCACGCATAGCAATCAGCCCCAGCATTTT.

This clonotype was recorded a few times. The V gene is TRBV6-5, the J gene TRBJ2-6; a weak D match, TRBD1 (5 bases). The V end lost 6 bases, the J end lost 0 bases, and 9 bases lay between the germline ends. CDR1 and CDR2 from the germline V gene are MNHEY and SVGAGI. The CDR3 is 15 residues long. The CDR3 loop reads CASSRTHSGANVLTF. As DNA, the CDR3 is TGTGCCAGCAGCCGGACACACTCTGGGGCCAACGTCCTGACTTTC.

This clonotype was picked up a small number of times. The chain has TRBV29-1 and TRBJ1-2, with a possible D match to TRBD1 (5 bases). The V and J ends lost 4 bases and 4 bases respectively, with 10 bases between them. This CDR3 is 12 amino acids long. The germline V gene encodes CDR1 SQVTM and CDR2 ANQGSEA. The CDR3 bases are TGCAGCGTTGGGGGCGACTTCTATGGCTACACCTTC. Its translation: CSVGGDFYGYTF.

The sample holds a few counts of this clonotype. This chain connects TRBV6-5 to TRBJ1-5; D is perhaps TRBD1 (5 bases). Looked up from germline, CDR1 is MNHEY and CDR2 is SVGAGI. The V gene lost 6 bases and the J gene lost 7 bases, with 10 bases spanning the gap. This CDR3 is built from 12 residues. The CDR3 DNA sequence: TGTGCCAGCAGCACTGGGGGGCAGCCCCAGCATTTT. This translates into CASSTGGQPQHF.

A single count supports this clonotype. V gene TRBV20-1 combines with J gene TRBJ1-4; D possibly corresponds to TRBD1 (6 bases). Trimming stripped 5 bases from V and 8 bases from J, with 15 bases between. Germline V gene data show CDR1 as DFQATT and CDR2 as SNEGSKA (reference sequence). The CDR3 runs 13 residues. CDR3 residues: CSAGGGIGEKLFF. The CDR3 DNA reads TGCAGTGCTGGAGGGGGAATAGGCGAAAAACTGTTTTTT.

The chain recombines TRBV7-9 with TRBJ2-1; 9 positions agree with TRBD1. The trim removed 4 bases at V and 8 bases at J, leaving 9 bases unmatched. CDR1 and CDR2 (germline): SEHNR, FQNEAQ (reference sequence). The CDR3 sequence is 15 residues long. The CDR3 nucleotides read TGTGCCAGCAGCTCCAGGACAGGGGCGCGCGATGAGCAGTTCTTC. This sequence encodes CASSSRTGARDEQFF. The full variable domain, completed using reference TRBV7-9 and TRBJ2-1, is DTGVSQNPRHKITKRGQNVTFRCDPISEHNRLYWYRQTLGQGPEFLTYFQNEAQLEKSRLLSDRFSAERPKGSFSTLEIQRTEQGDSAMYLCASSSRTGARDEQFFGPGTRLTVL.

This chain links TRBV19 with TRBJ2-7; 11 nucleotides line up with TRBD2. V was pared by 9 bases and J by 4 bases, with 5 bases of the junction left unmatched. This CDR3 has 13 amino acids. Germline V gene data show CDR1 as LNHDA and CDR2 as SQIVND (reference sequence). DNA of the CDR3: TGTGCCAGCGGACTAGCGGGCCAGTACGAGCAGTACTTC. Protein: CASGLAGQYEQYF.

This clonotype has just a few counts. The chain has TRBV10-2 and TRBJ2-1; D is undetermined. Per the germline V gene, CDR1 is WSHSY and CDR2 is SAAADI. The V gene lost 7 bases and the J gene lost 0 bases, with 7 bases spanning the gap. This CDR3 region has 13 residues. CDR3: CASIRSSYNEQFF. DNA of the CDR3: TGCGCCAGCATTCGTAGCTCCTACAATGAGCAGTTCTTC.

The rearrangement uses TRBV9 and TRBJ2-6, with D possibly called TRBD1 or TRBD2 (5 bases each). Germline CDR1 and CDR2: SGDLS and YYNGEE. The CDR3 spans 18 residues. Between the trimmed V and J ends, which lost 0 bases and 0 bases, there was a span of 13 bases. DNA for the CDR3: TGTGCCAGCAGCGTAGATCGGGGCCTCCTCTCTGGGGCCAACGTCCTGACTTTC. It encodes CASSVDRGLLSGANVLTF.

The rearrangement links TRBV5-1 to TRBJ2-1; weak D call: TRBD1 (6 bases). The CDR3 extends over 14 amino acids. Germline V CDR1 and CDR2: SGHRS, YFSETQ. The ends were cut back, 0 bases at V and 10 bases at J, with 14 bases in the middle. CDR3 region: CASSLGQDSREQFF. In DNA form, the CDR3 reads TGCGCCAGCAGCTTGGGACAGGACTCAAGAGAGCAGTTCTTC.

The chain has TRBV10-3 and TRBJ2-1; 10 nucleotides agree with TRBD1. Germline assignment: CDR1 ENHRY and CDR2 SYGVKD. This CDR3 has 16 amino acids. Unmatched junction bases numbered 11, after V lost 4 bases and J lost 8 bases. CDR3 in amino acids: CAISALDRGRVYEQFF. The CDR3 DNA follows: TGTGCCATCAGTGCTCTCGACAGGGGGCGCGTCTATGAGCAGTTCTTC.

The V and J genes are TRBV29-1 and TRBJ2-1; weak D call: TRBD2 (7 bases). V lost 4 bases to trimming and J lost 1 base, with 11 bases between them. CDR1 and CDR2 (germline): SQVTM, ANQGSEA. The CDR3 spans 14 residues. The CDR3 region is CSVVGGGSYNEQFF. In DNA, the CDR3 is TGCAGCGTTGTAGGGGGGGGATCCTACAATGAGCAGTTCTTC.

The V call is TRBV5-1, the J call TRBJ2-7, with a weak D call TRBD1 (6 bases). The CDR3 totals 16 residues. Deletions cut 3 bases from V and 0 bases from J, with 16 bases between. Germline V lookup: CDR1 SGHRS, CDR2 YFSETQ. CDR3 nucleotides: TGCGCCAGCAGCTACGGTAGGCAGGGGAGCTCCTACGAGCAGTACTTC. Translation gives CASSYGRQGSSYEQYF.

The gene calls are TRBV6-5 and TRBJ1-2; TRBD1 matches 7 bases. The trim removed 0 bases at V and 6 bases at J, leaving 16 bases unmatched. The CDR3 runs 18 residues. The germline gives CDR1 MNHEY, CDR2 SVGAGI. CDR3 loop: CASSYSKLHGQAIHGYTF. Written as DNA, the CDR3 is TGTGCCAGCAGTTACTCGAAGCTGCATGGACAGGCGATCCATGGCTACACCTTC.

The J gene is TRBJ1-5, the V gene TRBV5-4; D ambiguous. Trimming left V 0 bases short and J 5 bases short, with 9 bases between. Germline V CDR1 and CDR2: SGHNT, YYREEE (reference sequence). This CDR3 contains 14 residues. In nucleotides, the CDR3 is TGTGCCAGCAGCTTGGATCTGAAGGATCAGCCCCAGCATTTT. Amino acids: CASSLDLKDQPQHF.

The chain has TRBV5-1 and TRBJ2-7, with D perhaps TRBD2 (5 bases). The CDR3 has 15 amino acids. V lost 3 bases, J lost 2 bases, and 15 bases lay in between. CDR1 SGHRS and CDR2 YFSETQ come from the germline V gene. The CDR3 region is CASSSAHGGTYEQYF. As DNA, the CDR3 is TGCGCCAGCAGCTCGGCCCACGGAGGAACCTACGAGCAGTACTTC.